This TCR beta chain was sequenced for a study of CD8+CD57+ T cells in acquired aplastic anemia. Study conclusions and caveats: Patients had twenty-nine CD8+ CDR3 sequences in common with controls (the shared set).

The TCR beta profiling, which covered VDJ combination and CDR3 sequence, was carried out using genomic DNA as the template. One entry per CDR3 protein, called by TCRdb with MiXCR from the reads. The sample includes approximately 220,000 distinct CDR3 sequences, more than 45% of them seen just once. V dropped 10 bases and J dropped 6 bases, with 18 bases sitting between them. Looked up from germline, CDR1 is SGHTA and CDR2 is FQGNSA. This CDR3 comprises 13 residues. A remark on this clonotype: Its antigen is not identified. The CDR3 ends on some other residue instead of the conserved phenylalanine or tryptophan, so this is likely a read error.

Patients chosen for sequencing had shown CD8+CD57+ cell expansion by flow cytometry. All patients were therapy-naive when blood was sampled. The chain carries TRBV7-2 and TRBJ1-1; D possibly corresponds to TRBD1 (6 bases). Sequences were obtained from sorted CD4+, CD8+, or CD8+CD57+ T cells (not recorded which) from PBMCs. This receptor was identified in a human donor with aplastic anemia. The CDR3: CAIETGYYPEAFC. CDR3 in DNA: TGTGCCATCGAGACAGGCTACTACCCTGAAGCTTTCTGC.